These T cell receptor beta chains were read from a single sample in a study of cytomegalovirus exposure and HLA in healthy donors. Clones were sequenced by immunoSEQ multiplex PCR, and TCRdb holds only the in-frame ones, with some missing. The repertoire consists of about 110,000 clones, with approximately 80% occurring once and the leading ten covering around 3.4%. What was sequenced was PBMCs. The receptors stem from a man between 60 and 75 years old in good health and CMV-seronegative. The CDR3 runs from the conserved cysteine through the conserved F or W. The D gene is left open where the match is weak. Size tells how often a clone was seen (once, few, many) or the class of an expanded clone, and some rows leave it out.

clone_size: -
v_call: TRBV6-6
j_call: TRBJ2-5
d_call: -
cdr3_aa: CASSSGSQNWETQYF
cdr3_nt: TGTGCCAGCAGCTCCGGGAGCCAGAATTGGGAGACCCAGTACTTC

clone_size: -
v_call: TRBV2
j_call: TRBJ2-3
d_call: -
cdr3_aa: CARGHALDTQYF
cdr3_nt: TGTGCCAGAGGACATGCACTTGATACGCAGTATTTT

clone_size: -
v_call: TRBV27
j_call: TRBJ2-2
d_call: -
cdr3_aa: CASSERTFTGELFF
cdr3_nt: TGTGCCAGCAGTGAACGGACATTCACCGGGGAGCTGTTTTTT

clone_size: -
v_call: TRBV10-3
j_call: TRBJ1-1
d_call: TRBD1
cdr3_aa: CAIGTGWNTEAFF
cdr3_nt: TGTGCCATCGGGACAGGATGGAACACTGAAGCTTTCTTT

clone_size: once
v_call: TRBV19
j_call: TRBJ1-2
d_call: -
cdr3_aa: CASSIGRGGYTF
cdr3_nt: TGTGCCAGTAGTATTGGCAGGGGTGGCTACACCTTC

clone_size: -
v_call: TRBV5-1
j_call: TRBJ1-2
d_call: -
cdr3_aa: CASSTGTALTNYGYTF
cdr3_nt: TGCGCCAGCAGCACAGGGACGGCCTTAACTAACTATGGCTACACCTTC

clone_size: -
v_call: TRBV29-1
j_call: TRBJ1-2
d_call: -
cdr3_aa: CSASEGDSGYTF
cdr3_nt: TGCAGCGCCAGCGAAGGGGACTCGGGCTACACCTTC

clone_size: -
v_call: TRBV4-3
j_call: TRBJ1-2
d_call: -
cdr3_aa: CASSLIPGQGPANYGYTF
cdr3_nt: TGCGCCAGCAGCCTGATCCCAGGGCAGGGGCCAGCTAACTATGGCTACACCTTC

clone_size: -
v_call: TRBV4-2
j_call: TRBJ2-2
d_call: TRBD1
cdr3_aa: CASSPTGQGEGELFF
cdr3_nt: TGTGCCAGCAGCCCGACGGGACAGGGAGAGGGGGAGCTGTTTTTT

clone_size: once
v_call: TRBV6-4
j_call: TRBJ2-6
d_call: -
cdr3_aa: CASSVVAGANVLTF
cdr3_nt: TGTGCCAGCAGTGTGGTAGCCGGGGCCAACGTCCTGACTTTC

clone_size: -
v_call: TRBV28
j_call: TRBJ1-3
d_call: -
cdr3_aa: CASSRQAVNTIYF
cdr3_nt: TGTGCCAGCAGCCGACAGGCGGTGAACACCATATATTTT

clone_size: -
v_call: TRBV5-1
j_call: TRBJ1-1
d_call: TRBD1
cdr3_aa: CASSLAGTATPNTEAFF
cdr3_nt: TGCGCCAGCAGCTTAGCCGGGACAGCTACTCCGAACACTGAAGCTTTCTTT

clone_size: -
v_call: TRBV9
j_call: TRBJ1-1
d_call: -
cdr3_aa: CASSHPDGGVGDTEAFF
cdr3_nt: TGTGCCAGCAGCCATCCTGATGGAGGGGTTGGTGACACTGAAGCTTTCTTT

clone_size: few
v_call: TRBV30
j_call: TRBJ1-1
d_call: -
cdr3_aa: CAWMRVRTEAFF
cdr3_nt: TGTGCCTGGATGAGAGTTCGGACTGAAGCTTTCTTT

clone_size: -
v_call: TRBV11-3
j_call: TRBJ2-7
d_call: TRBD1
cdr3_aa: CASSLAPPPEQGDDYEQYF
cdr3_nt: TGTGCCAGCAGCTTAGCGCCACCCCCGGAACAGGGGGACGACTACGAGCAGTACTTC

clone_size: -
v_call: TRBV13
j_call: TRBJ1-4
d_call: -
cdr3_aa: CASSLRRATNEKLFF
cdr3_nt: TGTGCCAGCAGCTTGCGGCGGGCGACTAATGAAAAACTGTTTTTT